The 22 T cell receptor beta chains in this list originate from one sample, sequenced in a study of technical replicates of blood from several donors. The data were produced by immunoSEQ multiplex PCR, yet TCRdb's version contains in-frame clones alone and is incomplete. The table includes under 95,000 clones, 85% to 95% detected once. The sample consisted of T cells isolated from PBMCs. These receptors came from a human donor in good health.

This rearrangement joins TRBV28 to TRBJ2-5; D unclear. Trimming took off 3 bases at V and 4 bases at J, with 9 bases between the two ends. The germline gives CDR1 MDHEN, CDR2 SYDVKM. The CDR3 totals 13 residues. CDR3 sequence: CASSFVAGETQYF. The CDR3 bases are TGTGCCAGCAGTTTTGTCGCCGGAGAGACCCAGTACTTC.

The CDR3 spells CASSLGTSGNYEQYF. The CDR3 bases are TGTGCCAGCAGCTTAGGGACTAGCGGCAACTACGAGCAGTACTTC. The chain combines TRBV5-4 with TRBJ2-7; 11 bases fit TRBD2. The junction had 4 bases not matched to a gene; V was cut back by 2 bases and J by 3 bases. Germline V gives CDR1 SGHNT, CDR2 YYREEE (reference sequence). The CDR3 loop spans 15 amino acids.

This sequence joins TRBV5-4 and TRBJ2-1, with 13 bases that match TRBD2. The CDR3 length is 15 residues. The germline CDR1 and CDR2 sequences are SGHNT and YYREEE (reference sequence). V gave up 4 bases and J gave up 5 bases; unmatched junction bases: 3. The CDR3: CASSRTSGSNNEQFF. The CDR3 region has the DNA TGTGCCAGCAGCCGGACTAGCGGGAGCAACAATGAGCAGTTCTTC.

This chain connects TRBV9 to TRBJ1-1, with 7 bases lining up with TRBD1. V shed 2 bases, J shed 4 bases, and the junction held 2 bases outside the gene matches. The CDR3 spans 13 residues. CDR1 and CDR2 from the germline V gene are SGDLS and YYNGEE. The chain's CDR3 is CASSVSGGTEAFF. CDR3 bases: TGTGCCAGCAGCGTGTCAGGGGGCACTGAAGCTTTCTTT.

The chain is built from TRBV28 and TRBJ1-3, with D possibly matching TRBD1 (6 bases). V was clipped by 10 bases and J by 0 bases, with 10 bases between them. The CDR3 consists of 13 residues. CDR1 and CDR2 (germline): MDHEN, SYDVKM. The CDR3 reads CAITGSSGNTIYF. The CDR3 DNA follows: TGTGCCATTACAGGGAGCTCTGGAAACACCATATATTTT.

The chain joins TRBV5-6 to TRBJ1-5; D gene ambiguous. This CDR3 has 15 amino acids. The germline V gene encodes CDR1 SGHDT and CDR2 YYEEEE. V lost 3 bases and J lost 5, with 15 bases in between. The CDR3 nucleotides read TGTGCCAGCAGCTCATCCGGGTTTGTTTATCAGCCCCAGCATTTT. It specifies CASSSSGFVYQPQHF.

This clone appeared a single time. J is TRBJ2-3 and V is TRBV4-2; TRBD2 matches at 9 bases. This CDR3 has 16 amino acids. CDR1 LGHNA and CDR2 YNFKEQ come from the germline V gene. The J segment lost 3 bases and the V segment lost 3 bases, leaving 7 bases of the junction unmatched. CDR3 in amino acids: CASSQIQAGGTDTQYF. The CDR3 bases are TGTGCCAGCAGCCAGATACAAGCGGGAGGAACAGATACGCAGTATTTT.

The chain links TRBV30 to TRBJ2-7; D remains unclear. Trimming cost V 3 bases and J 0 bases, with 3 bases left between them. The germline CDR1 and CDR2 sequences are GTSNPN and SVGIG (reference sequence). There are 11 residues in the CDR3. CDR3: CAWSLSYEQYF. In DNA form, the CDR3 reads TGTGCCTGGAGCCTCTCCTACGAGCAGTACTTC.

The CDR3 DNA follows: TGCAGCGTCGGACTAGGAGAATACGAGCAGTACTTC. It encodes CSVGLGEYEQYF. V gene TRBV29-1 combines with J gene TRBJ2-7; 7 bases match TRBD2. V gave up 6 bases and J gave up 4 bases; unmatched junction bases: 6. CDR1 is SQVTM and CDR2 is ANQGSEA in the germline V gene. The CDR3 consists of 12 residues.

The chain carries TRBV5-4 and TRBJ1-2; maybe TRBD1 (5 bases). V was shortened by 2 bases and J by 0 bases, with 8 bases between the two germline ends. The germline CDR1 and CDR2 sequences are SGHNT and YYREEE (reference sequence). The CDR3 sequence is 14 residues long. DNA for the CDR3: TGTGCCAGCAGCTTAGGGACTCCTAACTATGGCTACACCTTC. It yields the protein CASSLGTPNYGYTF.

This rearrangement joins TRBV5-4 to TRBJ2-7; TRBD2 matches 8 bases. CDR1 and CDR2 (germline): SGHNT, YYREEE (reference sequence). The V segment lost 2 bases and the J segment 3 bases; nucleotides outside the gene matches: 1. This CDR3 contains 13 residues. CDR3 amino acids: CASSFGTSYEQYF. CDR3 bases: TGTGCCAGCAGCTTCGGGACTAGCTACGAGCAGTACTTC.

This rearrangement joins TRBV7-3 to TRBJ2-3, with D perhaps matching TRBD1 (5 bases). The ends were cut back, 5 bases at V and 7 bases at J, with 13 bases in the middle. The CDR3 is made up of 13 amino acids. The germline CDR1 and CDR2 sequences are SGHTA and FQGTGA. The CDR3 loop reads CASSPHQGYTQYF. DNA for the CDR3: TGTGCCAGCAGCCCACACCAGGGATATACGCAGTATTTT.

The chain employs TRBV10-3 and TRBJ2-7, with D uncertain. Trimming left V 0 bases short and J 4 bases short, with 10 bases between. The CDR3 spans 14 residues. CDR1 and CDR2 (germline): ENHRY, SYGVKD. The CDR3 region is CAISESIQRYEQYF. The CDR3 nucleotides read TGTGCCATCAGTGAGTCGATTCAGCGATACGAGCAGTACTTC.

This clone appeared a single time. This chain's CDR3 is CASSTQVYEQYF. The CDR3 region has the DNA TGTGCCAGCTCGACACAGGTATACGAGCAGTACTTC. The chain links TRBV18 to TRBJ2-7; weak D call: TRBD1 (5 bases). Trimming removed 6 bases at V and 4 bases at J, with 10 bases between. CDR1 KGHSH and CDR2 LQKENI come from the germline V gene. The CDR3 is 12 residues long.

The rearrangement uses TRBV28 and TRBJ2-7, with TRBD1 as a possible D gene (6 bases). Germline V lookup: CDR1 MDHEN, CDR2 SYDVKM. Trimming removed 6 bases at V and 0 bases at J, with 15 bases between. The CDR3 is 15 amino acids. The CDR3 sequence: CASSGSGTYSYEQYF. Here the CDR3 DNA reads TGTGCCAGCAGCGGATCCGGGACATACTCCTACGAGCAGTACTTC. The whole variable domain, remainder taken from reference TRBV28 and TRBJ2-7, is DVKVTQSSRYLVKRTGEKVFLECVQDMDHENMFWYRQDPGLGLRLIYFSYDVKMKEKGDIPEGYSVSREKKERFSLILESASTNQTSMYLCASSGSGTYSYEQYFGPGTRLTVT.

The chain has TRBV27 and TRBJ2-7; D not certain. V lost 3 bases, J lost 2 bases, and 11 bases lay in between. Germline V gene data show CDR1 as MNHEY and CDR2 as SMNVEV (reference sequence). The CDR3 sequence is 14 residues long. The CDR3 region has the DNA TGTGCCAGCAGTTTCGATAACAGTGCCTACGAGCAGTACTTC. Translation: CASSFDNSAYEQYF.

The J gene is TRBJ1-2, the V gene TRBV9; D is unresolved. The germline V gene encodes CDR1 SGDLS and CDR2 YYNGEE. The ends were cut back, 0 bases at V and 7 bases at J, with 16 bases in the middle. The CDR3 is made up of 15 amino acids. CDR3 bases: TGTGCCAGCAGCGTAGTCGAGGGAGGAGGCTTTGGCTACACCTTC. The encoded protein is CASSVVEGGGFGYTF.

The V gene is TRBV6-5, the J gene TRBJ2-7, with TRBD2 identical over 7 bases. Trimming cost V 5 bases and J 5 bases; bases outside gene matches: 6. There are 13 residues in the CDR3. Germline V gene data show CDR1 as MNHEY and CDR2 as SVGAGI. CDR3 in amino acids: CASSSGTFNEQYF. CDR3 DNA: TGTGCCAGCAGTAGCGGGACTTTCAACGAGCAGTACTTC.

V and J are TRBV11-2 and TRBJ2-7; 11 nucleotides align to TRBD2. The trim removed 2 bases at V and 2 bases at J, leaving 5 bases unmatched. The CDR3 has 16 amino acids. Germline CDR1 is SGHAT and CDR2 is FQNNGV. The DNA for the CDR3 is TGTGCCAGCAGCTTACCTAGCGGGAGGCGCGCCTACGAGCAGTACTTC. As protein: CASSLPSGRRAYEQYF.

The rearrangement joins TRBV7-2 to TRBJ2-7, with 9 bases that match TRBD2. From germline, CDR1 is SGHTA and CDR2 FQGNSA. The V gene end was trimmed by 5 bases and the J gene end by 9 bases; junction bases not matched to a gene: 23. This CDR3 has 18 amino acids. This CDR3 reads CASSPGGASGKVKGRQYF. The CDR3 DNA sequence: TGTGCCAGCAGCCCTGGGGGGGCTAGCGGGAAGGTGAAAGGGCGGCAGTACTTC.

CDR3 region: CASLPPGQGLVGNTIYF. In DNA form, the CDR3 reads TGTGCCAGCTTACCCCCCGGACAGGGGCTGGTCGGAAACACCATATATTTT. The rearrangement uses TRBV18 and TRBJ1-3, with 9 bases lining up with TRBD1. The CDR3 contains 17 residues. V lost 7 bases and J lost 4; bases outside the gene matches: 14. Germline V CDR1 and CDR2: KGHSH, LQKENI.

The J gene is TRBJ1-1, the V gene TRBV29-1; TRBD1 agrees at 7 bases. CDR1 and CDR2 (germline): SQVTM, ANQGSEA. With V trimmed by 7 bases and J by 5 bases, 7 bases remained unmatched. The CDR3 consists of 12 residues. The DNA for the CDR3 is TGCAGCGCAATGACAGGGCCGACTGAAGCTTTCTTT. It codes for CSAMTGPTEAFF.